The 26 T cell receptor beta chains presented below share a single source sample, sequenced in a study of cytomegalovirus exposure and HLA in healthy donors. Here immunoSEQ multiplex PCR was the method, and the copy in TCRdb shows in-frame clones only, minus some. The sample holds 110,000 to 150,000 clones, about 90% seen once. The sequencing sample was made of PBMCs. These TCRs come from a man aged 18 to 30 in good health and CMV-seronegative.

The chain joins TRBV11-2 to TRBJ2-1; maybe TRBD1 (5 bases). Per the germline V gene, CDR1 is SGHAT and CDR2 is FQNNGV. The V and J ends lost 8 bases and 4 bases respectively, with 12 bases between them. CDR3 length equals 13 residues. The DNA for the CDR3 is TGTGCCAGCGACCAGGGCGGATACAATGAGCAGTTCTTC. Its translation is CASDQGGYNEQFF.

This chain uses TRBV4-1 with TRBJ2-7, with 10 bases matching TRBD2. The CDR3 totals 14 residues. Trimming removed 1 base from V and 5 bases from J; junction bases left unmatched: 2. Per the germline V gene, CDR1 is MGHRA and CDR2 is YSYEKL. The CDR3 DNA follows: TGCGCCAGCAGCCAAGCGGGACTAGCGCACGAGCAGTACTTC. Its protein product is CASSQAGLAHEQYF.

This chain joins TRBV7-2 and TRBJ2-3; 8 nucleotides align to TRBD2. V lost 5 bases to trimming and J lost 5 bases; unmatched junction nucleotides: 6. CDR3 length: 14 amino acids. The germline V gene has CDR1 SGHTA and CDR2 FQGNSA. The CDR3 DNA is TGTGCCAGCAGCCGGGGGGGCCAAAGAGATACGCAGTATTTT. Amino acids: CASSRGGQRDTQYF.

This chain joins TRBV4-1 and TRBJ2-3; the match to TRBD1 covers 7 bases. V lost 0 bases to trimming and J lost 1 base; unmatched junction nucleotides: 4. This CDR3 has 16 amino acids. Germline CDR1 reads MGHRA; CDR2 reads YSYEKL. The CDR3 DNA reads as TGCGCCAGCAGCCAAGAAGGCGACAGGGGCACAGATACGCAGTATTTT. Translation: CASSQEGDRGTDTQYF.

The chain couples TRBV9 to TRBJ2-3; TRBD2 matches at 11 bases. The CDR3 sequence is 16 residues long. V was pared by 0 bases and J by 5 bases, with 5 bases of the junction left unmatched. Germline V CDR1 and CDR2: SGDLS, YYNGEE. In nucleotides, the CDR3 is TGTGCCAGCAGCGTAGCTACTAGCGGGAGTGGAGATACGCAGTATTTT. It specifies CASSVATSGSGDTQYF.

The chain links TRBV15 to TRBJ2-7; D might be TRBD1 (6 bases). Trimming cost V 0 bases and J 0 bases, with 6 bases left between them. From germline, CDR1 is LNHNV and CDR2 YYDKDF (reference sequence). The CDR3 sequence is 14 residues long. The CDR3 sequence: CATSRETGSYEQYF. The CDR3, as DNA: TGTGCCACCAGCAGAGAGACAGGCTCCTACGAGCAGTACTTC.

This clone occurred once. This chain links TRBV7-9 with TRBJ2-3; a possible D gene is TRBD1 (5 bases). V was shortened by 4 bases and J by 1 base, with 15 bases between the two germline ends. The length of the CDR3 is 16 residues. CDR1 and CDR2 (germline): SEHNR, FQNEAQ (reference sequence). The CDR3 DNA reads as TGTGCCAGCAGCTCCAGGGTTAGGGTCGGCACAGATACGCAGTATTTT. Protein: CASSSRVRVGTDTQYF.

This clone was seen a few times. This sequence joins TRBV30 and TRBJ1-3, with 10 bases lining up with TRBD1. The V segment lost 5 bases and the J segment 6 bases; nucleotides outside the gene matches: 10. CDR1 and CDR2 (germline): GTSNPN, SVGIG (reference sequence). This CDR3 has 15 residues. CDR3 protein: CAWFRDRGRTNTIYF. The CDR3 bases are TGTGCCTGGTTCCGGGACAGGGGCAGAACAAACACCATATATTTT.

V gene TRBV7-2 combines with J gene TRBJ2-3, with 9 nucleotides matching TRBD1. Trimming cost V 6 bases and J 3 bases; bases outside gene matches: 7. Germline CDR1 SGHTA, CDR2 FQGNSA. This CDR3 contains 15 residues. The CDR3 DNA reads TGTGCCAGCAGTCCGACAGGGGGAGGAACAGATACGCAGTATTTT. Protein product: CASSPTGGGTDTQYF.

V gene TRBV30 combines with J gene TRBJ2-6; no reliable D call. The CDR3 consists of 17 residues. Trimming cost V 8 bases and J 4 bases, with 24 bases left between them. Germline V CDR1 and CDR2: GTSNPN, SVGIG (reference sequence). This CDR3 reads CATDGWAVGPGANVLTF. For the CDR3, the DNA is TGTGCCACCGACGGTTGGGCAGTCGGTCCCGGGGCCAACGTCCTGACTTTC.

This chain connects TRBV9 to TRBJ2-1; perhaps TRBD2 as D (7 bases). Germline V gene lookup returns CDR1 SGDLS and CDR2 YYNGEE. The CDR3 spans 15 residues. The V end lost 3 bases, the J end lost 6 bases, and 16 bases lay between the germline ends. CDR3 amino acids: CASSGHRGAGNEQFF. The CDR3 nucleotides are TGTGCCAGCAGCGGGCACCGGGGGGCTGGCAATGAGCAGTTCTTC.

This clone appeared once. This chain uses TRBV10-1 with TRBJ1-4; D unresolved. Germline V gene sequence: CDR1 WNHNN, CDR2 SYGVQD (reference sequence). The CDR3 is 16 amino acids. The germline V and J ends were trimmed by 2 bases and 7 bases, with 17 bases remaining between them. The CDR3, as DNA: TGCGCCAGCAGTGAGGGTTCAGGAGGGTCCCGTGAAAAACTGTTTTTT. Translating it yields CASSEGSGGSREKLFF.

The J gene is TRBJ2-3, the V gene TRBV28, with D possibly matching TRBD2 (5 bases). Germline V gives CDR1 MDHEN, CDR2 SYDVKM. Deletions cut 6 bases from V and 6 bases from J, with 10 bases between. The CDR3 spans 12 residues. This CDR3 reads CASRELADTQYF. In DNA form, the CDR3 reads TGTGCCAGCAGGGAGTTAGCGGATACGCAGTATTTT.

The chain recombines TRBV6-5 with TRBJ1-2; D remains unclear. CDR1 and CDR2 (germline): MNHEY, SVGAGI. V was shortened by 0 bases and J by 4 bases, with 15 bases between the two germline ends. The CDR3 consists of 16 residues. This chain's CDR3 is CASSYSTGYPGYGYTF. DNA of the CDR3: TGTGCCAGCAGTTACTCGACGGGGTATCCAGGCTATGGCTACACCTTC.

This chain uses TRBV5-6 with TRBJ2-3; 8 positions match TRBD1. The germline CDR1 and CDR2 sequences are SGHDT and YYEEEE. V trimming: 1 base; J trimming: 3 bases; junction bases outside the gene matches: 10. The CDR3 length is 17 residues. This chain's CDR3 is CASSLREWGQETDTQYF. The CDR3 region has the DNA TGTGCCAGCAGCTTGAGGGAATGGGGACAGGAGACAGATACGCAGTATTTT.

The V and J genes are TRBV7-9 and TRBJ2-7; D gene unclear. V lost 6 bases, J lost 3 bases, and 12 bases lay in between. The CDR3 is 13 residues long. The germline CDR1 and CDR2 sequences are SEHNR and FQNEAQ (reference sequence). The CDR3 bases are TGTGCCAGCAGACATTCAACGGGCTACGAGCAGTACTTC. Protein: CASRHSTGYEQYF.

The chain employs TRBV15 and TRBJ2-1; 7 nucleotides line up with TRBD1. The germline gives CDR1 LNHNV, CDR2 YYDKDF (reference sequence). With 2 bases clipped from V and 8 bases from J, the junction kept 9 bases outside the gene matches. This CDR3 has 15 amino acids. This chain's CDR3 is CATSRTGVPFDEQFF. The CDR3 coding sequence is TGTGCCACCAGCAGAACAGGGGTTCCCTTCGATGAGCAGTTCTTC. The complete variable domain, with remaining parts taken from reference TRBV15 and TRBJ2-1, reads DAMVIQNPRYQVTQFGKPVTLSCSQTLNHNVMYWYQQKSSQAPKLLFHYYDKDFNNEADTPDNFQSRRPNTSFCFLDIRSPGLGDTAMYLCATSRTGVPFDEQFFGPGTRLTVL.

J is TRBJ1-2 and V is TRBV11-2; the D is unclear. Germline V gives CDR1 SGHAT, CDR2 FQNNGV. V dropped 1 base and J dropped 7 bases, with 13 bases sitting between them. The CDR3 totals 14 residues. For the CDR3, the DNA is TGTGCCAGCAGCTTAGGCGGGGAGTCCGGTGGCTACACCTTC. This translates into CASSLGGESGGYTF.

The chain carries TRBV25-1 and TRBJ2-7; 9 nucleotides align to TRBD1. The CDR3 sequence is 15 residues long. The trim removed 1 base at V and 3 bases at J, leaving 4 bases unmatched. Germline V gene data show CDR1 as MGHDK and CDR2 as SYGVNS. CDR3 residues: CASSEFTGGIYEQYF. The DNA of the CDR3 is TGTGCCAGCAGTGAATTCACAGGGGGCATCTACGAGCAGTACTTC.

The chain recombines TRBV18 with TRBJ2-4, with TRBD2 matching 10 bases. Trimming removed 6 bases from V and 2 bases from J; junction bases left unmatched: 7. Germline V gene lookup returns CDR1 KGHSH and CDR2 LQKENI. The CDR3 sequence is 16 residues long. The CDR3 reads CASSVGSGRTKNIQYF. The CDR3 bases are TGTGCCAGCTCCGTGGGTAGCGGGAGGACCAAAAACATTCAGTACTTC.

The chain employs TRBV5-4 and TRBJ2-7; 11 positions match TRBD2. With 0 bases clipped from V and 0 bases from J, the junction kept 5 bases outside the gene matches. Germline V gene sequence: CDR1 SGHNT, CDR2 YYREEE (reference sequence). This CDR3 is built from 17 residues. The DNA of the CDR3 is TGTGCCAGCAGCTTGGGAGCTAGCGGGGGGTCCTCCTACGAGCAGTACTTC. Amino acid sequence: CASSLGASGGSSYEQYF.

The V call is TRBV27, the J call TRBJ2-1; 8 positions match TRBD2. This CDR3 is 15 amino acids long. Germline V CDR1 and CDR2: MNHEY, SMNVEV (reference sequence). Trimming took 4 bases from V and 9 from J; bases not matched to a gene: 11. This CDR3 reads CASSSFGTSLGEQFF. The CDR3 DNA sequence: TGTGCCAGCAGTTCGTTCGGGACTAGTTTAGGTGAGCAGTTCTTC.

The V call is TRBV7-9, the J call TRBJ2-3; D is possibly TRBD2 (6 bases). The germline CDR1 and CDR2 sequences are SEHNR and FQNEAQ (reference sequence). CDR3 size: 19 residues. V was shortened by 5 bases and J by 1 base, with 25 bases between the two germline ends. The CDR3 DNA follows: TGTGCCAGCAGCCCTCCTGGACCTGGGAGGCTGCTGGGCACAGATACGCAGTATTTT. This sequence encodes CASSPPGPGRLLGTDTQYF.

The rearrangement links TRBV7-9 to TRBJ2-2; TRBD1 agrees at 7 bases. Germline lookup yields CDR1 SEHNR and CDR2 FQNEAQ (reference sequence). V lost 3 bases and J lost 2; bases outside the gene matches: 3. This CDR3 contains 15 residues. CDR3 in DNA: TGTGCCAGCAGCTTCCGACAGGGCAACACCGGGGAGCTGTTTTTT. Translation: CASSFRQGNTGELFF.

This clone showed up just once. This rearrangement joins TRBV5-1 to TRBJ2-1, with 14 nucleotides matching TRBD2. The germline V gene has CDR1 SGHRS and CDR2 YFSETQ. V gave up 4 bases and J gave up 5 bases; unmatched junction bases: 2. CDR3 length: 15 residues. The CDR3 DNA sequence: TGCGCCAGCAGCCAGGGACTAGCGGGGGACAATGAGCAGTTCTTC. It codes for CASSQGLAGDNEQFF.

V usage is TRBV27 and J usage is TRBJ2-1; TRBD1 matches 10 bases. Germline V gives CDR1 MNHEY, CDR2 SMNVEV (reference sequence). The length of the CDR3 is 15 residues. Trimming cost V 8 bases and J 4 bases; bases outside gene matches: 8. CDR3 sequence reads: CASSTGQGKYNEQFF. CDR3 DNA sequence: TGTGCCAGCTCCACGGGACAGGGGAAATACAATGAGCAGTTCTTC.